The rows below give T cell receptor beta chains drawn from one sample of a study of blood T cell repertoires in COVID-19. TCRdb keeps only in-frame clones here, not all; method: immunoSEQ multiplex PCR. Of roughly 250,000 clones in the sample, around 86% were seen once. Sequencing was done on a sample of PBMCs or T cells enriched from blood (not recorded which). The receptor source for this set is a woman in her forties or fifties who had recovered from COVID-19. Both conserved end residues are part of each CDR3. Fields, in order: D gene, V gene, J gene, clone size, CDR3 DNA, CDR3 protein. The D gene is left open where the match is weak. A clone size is listed for some rows: how often the clone was seen (once, few, many), or a class if it is expanded.

>-|TRBV2|TRBJ1-3|-
TGTGCCACCAGGCCGGCTGGAAACACCATATATTTT
CATRPAGNTIYF
>TRBD1|TRBV30|TRBJ1-5|once
TGTGCCTGGAGTGCCGGGACAGTAAATCAGCCCCAGCATTTT
CAWSAGTVNQPQHF
>-|TRBV11-2|TRBJ1-3|-
TGTGCCAGCAGCTTACGCGGGACTGGAAACACCATATATTTT
CASSLRGTGNTIYF
>-|TRBV7-8|TRBJ1-1|-
TGTGCCAGCAGCTTATTTGGGGGGATGAACACTGAAGCTTTCTTT
CASSLFGGMNTEAFF
>-|TRBV25-1|TRBJ2-3|-
TGTGCCAGCAGTGATCCACTAGATACGCAGTATTTT
CASSDPLDTQYF
>TRBD1|TRBV19|TRBJ2-1|-
TGTGCCAGTAGTGCACAGGGGGACGACAATGAGCAGTTCTTC
CASSAQGDDNEQFF
>TRBD2|TRBV9|TRBJ2-1|-
TGTGCCAGCAGCGCAAGCGGGAGCGACAATGAGCAGTTCTTC
CASSASGSDNEQFF
>-|TRBV27|TRBJ2-7|-
-
CASSFGTGARAWYF
>TRBD1|TRBV19|TRBJ1-6|-
TGTGCCAGTACCACCCAGGGGGTGGGGAATTCACCCCTCCACTTT
CASTTQGVGNSPLHF
>-|TRBV7-8|TRBJ2-7|-
TGTGCCAGCAGCCTTGACACTTACGAGCAGTACTTC
CASSLDTYEQYF
>TRBD2|TRBV5-1|TRBJ2-1|once
TGCGCCAGCAGCCCGGGACTAGCGGGAGGGTACAATGAGCAGTTCTTC
CASSPGLAGGYNEQFF
>-|TRBV29-1|TRBJ1-4|-
TGCAGCGTGGGGGGGGCAGCGAATGAAAAACTGTTTTTT
CSVGGAANEKLFF